These 4 T cell receptor beta chains were all obtained from the same sample, sequenced in a study of chemoradiotherapy in HPV16-positive cancers. The protocol was immunoSEQ multiplex PCR, while the TCRdb copy is restricted to in-frame clones and leaves out a portion. The table has several thousand clones, roughly 73% seen once. Sampling was carried out from a patient who underwent chemoradiotherapy. These receptors all stem from a human donor with HPV-associated anogenital cancer.

The chain uses TRBV6-5 and TRBJ1-4; 8 bases align to TRBD1. This CDR3 contains 13 residues. V was clipped by 5 bases and J by 8 bases; unmatched bases: 4. CDR1 is MNHEY, CDR2 SVGAGI, per germline. The CDR3 here is CASSTGGREKLFF. The CDR3 nucleotides read TGTGCCAGCAGTACAGGGGGTCGGGAAAAACTGTTTTTT.

This sequence joins TRBV28 and TRBJ1-4, with 8 positions matching TRBD1. J lost 6 bases, V lost 2 bases, and 14 bases had no gene match. CDR1 is MDHEN and CDR2 is SYDVKM in the germline V gene. The CDR3 spans 18 residues. This chain's CDR3 is CASSLSRGLGSLDEKLFF. CDR3 sequence (DNA): TGTGCCAGCAGTTTAAGCAGGGGGCTCGGGAGCTTGGATGAAAAACTGTTTTTT. Looking up the rest from reference TRBV28 and TRBJ1-4 gives the full variable domain: DVKVTQSSRYLVKRTGEKVFLECVQDMDHENMFWYRQDPGLGLRLIYFSYDVKMKEKGDIPEGYSVSREKKERFSLILESASTNQTSMYLCASSLSRGLGSLDEKLFFGSGTQLSVL.

This clone is categorized as large. The V call is TRBV6-1, the J call TRBJ1-4; no firm D call. The CDR3 loop spans 14 amino acids. Per germline, CDR1 MNHNS and CDR2 SASEGT. Trimming shortened V by 3 bases and J by 8 bases, and 13 bases separated the two germline ends. The CDR3, as DNA: TGTGCCAGCAGTGAGGACCCCGAGGGCGAAAAACTGTTTTTT. Amino acid sequence: CASSEDPEGEKLFF.

The rearrangement uses TRBV23-1 and TRBJ2-6; D possibly corresponds to TRBD2 (7 bases). TRBV23-1 is reported as an ORF; its role is uncertain. V lost 2 bases, J lost 4 bases, and 24 bases lay in between. The CDR3 covers 20 residues. This CDR3 reads CASSQEAQGRVCAGANVLTF. The CDR3 DNA follows: TGCGCCAGCAGTCAAGAGGCGCAGGGGAGGGTCTGCGCCGGGGCCAACGTCCTGACTTTC.